These 28 T cell receptor beta chains were all obtained from the same sample, sequenced in a study of cytomegalovirus exposure and HLA in healthy donors. The PCR used 60 Vbeta and 13 Jbeta primers. The table came from immunoSEQ multiplex PCR; TCRdb's copy has only in-frame clones and leaves some out. The sample records over 150,000 clones, approximately 80% being singletons. Sequenced: PBMCs. The receptor source for this set is a man aged 50 or older in good health and CMV-seropositive.

The V and J genes are TRBV5-1 and TRBJ1-2; 8 bases map to TRBD1. The V and J ends lost 0 bases and 3 bases, in that order; junction bases with no gene match: 4. Germline loops: CDR1 SGHRS, CDR2 YFSETQ. This CDR3 spans 15 amino acids. The DNA of the CDR3 is TGCGCCAGCAGCTTGGGGACAGGGAAACACTATGGCTACACCTTC. Protein sequence: CASSLGTGKHYGYTF. The variable domain in full, completed from reference TRBV5-1 and TRBJ1-2, reads KAGVTQTPRYLIKTRGQQVTLSCSPISGHRSVSWYQQTPGQGLQFLFEYFSETQRNKGNFPGRFSGRQFSNSRSEMNVSTLELGDSALYLCASSLGTGKHYGYTFGSGTRLTVV.

The V gene is TRBV9, the J gene TRBJ2-2; TRBD2 agrees at 8 bases. The CDR3 totals 16 residues. Germline CDR1 and CDR2: SGDLS and YYNGEE. V was pared by 0 bases and J by 5 bases, with 6 bases of the junction left unmatched. Here the CDR3 reads CASSVGSGVRTGELFF. DNA for the CDR3: TGTGCCAGCAGCGTAGGTAGCGGGGTCCGAACCGGGGAGCTGTTTTTT.

This chain's CDR3 is CASSYSGHPTDTQYF. CDR3 DNA sequence: TGTGCCAGCAGTTACTCGGGACATCCCACAGATACGCAGTATTTT. This chain uses TRBV6-5 with TRBJ2-3, with D tentatively TRBD1 (6 bases). Trimming removed 0 bases from V and 2 bases from J, with 9 bases in between. The length of the CDR3 is 15 residues. The germline gives CDR1 MNHEY, CDR2 SVGAGI.

CDR3 sequence reads: CASLQGNGGYTF. In DNA form, the CDR3 reads TGTGCCAGTTTACAGGGGAACGGTGGCTACACCTTC. The chain couples TRBV9 to TRBJ1-2; 7 positions match TRBD1. V lost 8 bases and J lost 7; bases outside the gene matches: 8. This CDR3 region has 12 residues. Looked up from germline, CDR1 is SGDLS and CDR2 is YYNGEE. Drawing the rest from reference TRBV9 and TRBJ1-2, the complete variable domain is DSGVTQTPKHLITATGQRVTLRCSPRSGDLSVYWYQQSLDQGLQFLIQYYNGEERAKGNILERFSAQQFPDLHSELNLSSLELGDSALYFCASLQGNGGYTFGSGTRLTVV.

The rearrangement uses TRBV4-2 and TRBJ2-7; TRBD1 is a possible D gene (6 bases). This CDR3 is built from 14 residues. V was pared by 3 bases and J by 3 bases, with 12 bases between. The germline V gene encodes CDR1 LGHNA and CDR2 YNFKEQ. CDR3 bases: TGTGCCAGCAGCCAGGATGTACAGGGCTACGAGCAGTACTTC. Translated: CASSQDVQGYEQYF.

The chain carries TRBV30 and TRBJ1-2; D is ambiguous. V was shortened by 0 bases and J by 7 bases, with 9 bases between the two germline ends. The CDR3 covers 12 residues. Germline-derived CDR1 and CDR2 are GTSNPN and SVGIG (reference sequence). CDR3 amino acids: CAWSVDRSGYTF. The CDR3 nucleotides read TGTGCCTGGAGTGTAGATCGCAGTGGCTACACCTTC.

The V call is TRBV7-2, the J call TRBJ2-7; 9 nucleotides align to TRBD1. CDR1 and CDR2 (germline): SGHTA, FQGNSA. The CDR3 length is 15 residues. Losses at the gene ends were 5 bases for V and 1 base for J; bases not matched to a gene: 6. CDR3 sequence (DNA): TGTGCCAGCAGCCAAGGACAGGGGATGTCCTACGAGCAGTACTTC. Protein product: CASSQGQGMSYEQYF.

Only one count was recorded for this clone. This chain connects TRBV18 to TRBJ2-7, with 10 bases fitting TRBD2. Germline CDR1 and CDR2: KGHSH and LQKENI. The CDR3 extends over 14 amino acids. J was trimmed by 4 bases and V by 5 bases; bases with no gene match: 5. CDR3 loop: CASSSGLAPYEQYF. The CDR3 DNA sequence: TGTGCCAGCTCATCGGGACTAGCGCCATACGAGCAGTACTTC.

The chain has TRBV7-2 and TRBJ2-7, with 10 bases identical to TRBD2. Germline-derived CDR1 and CDR2 are SGHTA and FQGNSA. The CDR3 length is 14 residues. The V gene end was trimmed by 2 bases and the J gene end by 2 bases; junction bases not matched to a gene: 0. CDR3 in amino acids: CASSLLAGAYEQYF. The CDR3 region has the DNA TGTGCCAGCAGCTTACTAGCGGGAGCCTACGAGCAGTACTTC.

V is TRBV7-9 and J is TRBJ2-5, with D unresolved. This CDR3 comprises 13 residues. Deletions cut 1 base from V and 4 bases from J, with 7 bases between. Germline V gives CDR1 SEHNR, CDR2 FQNEAQ (reference sequence). Here the CDR3 DNA reads TGTGCCAGCAGCTTAGGGCCGGGAGAGACCCAGTACTTC. It specifies CASSLGPGETQYF.

The rearrangement joins TRBV6-1 to TRBJ1-2; D is possibly TRBD1 (5 bases). The germline gives CDR1 MNHNS, CDR2 SASEGT. Trimming took off 2 bases at V and 2 bases at J, with 6 bases between the two ends. The CDR3 runs 13 residues. The DNA of the CDR3 is TGTGCCAGCAGTGAAAGGGGCAACTATGGCTACACCTTC. Protein product: CASSERGNYGYTF.

J is TRBJ1-4 and V is TRBV6-6; tentative D call: TRBD1 (5 bases). Trimming removed 11 bases from V and 4 bases from J, with 17 bases in between. The germline gives CDR1 MNHNY, CDR2 SVGAGI (reference sequence). The CDR3 totals 14 residues. CDR3 loop: CAGGRGTYNEKLFF. CDR3 bases: TGTGCCGGAGGGCGGGGGACCTATAATGAAAAACTGTTTTTT.

The chain carries TRBV5-1 and TRBJ2-1; 13 bases agree with TRBD2. Germline V gives CDR1 SGHRS, CDR2 YFSETQ. V lost 1 base and J lost 0; bases outside the gene matches: 19. The CDR3 loop spans 23 amino acids. CDR3 DNA sequence: TGCGCCAGCAGCTTGTACCTGGCGACAGTACCCGGGACTAGCGGGGTCTCCTACAATGAGCAGTTCTTC. This translates into CASSLYLATVPGTSGVSYNEQFF.

The V call is TRBV28, the J call TRBJ1-2; TRBD1 aligns across 11 bases. Germline V gene sequence: CDR1 MDHEN, CDR2 SYDVKM. CDR3 size: 14 residues. V lost 5 bases and J lost 8; bases outside the gene matches: 7. The CDR3 region is CASSGTGGYRGYTF. In DNA form, the CDR3 reads TGTGCCAGCAGTGGGACAGGGGGTTATCGAGGCTACACCTTC.

The chain is built from TRBV4-3 and TRBJ1-1; TRBD1 agrees at 8 bases. Trimming at V came to 3 bases and at J to 1 base, leaving 10 bases not matched to a gene. CDR1 is LGHNA and CDR2 is YSLEER in the germline V gene. The CDR3 length is 17 residues. The CDR3 loop reads CASSHLPGQAQNTEAFF. DNA for the CDR3: TGCGCCAGCAGCCACCTCCCGGGACAGGCCCAGAACACTGAAGCTTTCTTT.

The V gene is TRBV18, the J gene TRBJ1-4, with 7 bases that match TRBD1. The germline V gene has CDR1 KGHSH and CDR2 LQKENI. V dropped 3 bases and J dropped 8; count of bases not matched to a gene: 6. The CDR3 totals 14 residues. The CDR3 region is CASSPISGQEKLFF. The CDR3 DNA is TGTGCCAGCTCACCCATATCGGGACAGGAAAAACTGTTTTTT.

The chain recombines TRBV7-9 with TRBJ2-3; 10 positions match TRBD2. Germline assignment: CDR1 SEHNR and CDR2 FQNEAQ (reference sequence). CDR3 length: 19 amino acids. V was clipped by 6 bases and J by 6 bases; unmatched bases: 21. The CDR3 coding sequence is TGTGCCAGCAGTCCGTGGGGGAGCGGGAGGGCCCGGTCAAGGGATACGCAGTATTTT. Translated: CASSPWGSGRARSRDTQYF.

The chain uses TRBV6-5 and TRBJ1-3; D remains ambiguous. CDR3 size: 13 residues. Germline values: CDR1 MNHEY, CDR2 SVGAGI. The V end was cut by 6 bases, the J end by 4 bases, with 10 bases between. The CDR3 protein is CASREELGNTIYF. The CDR3 coding sequence is TGTGCCAGCAGGGAGGAGTTGGGAAACACCATATATTTT.

The chain uses TRBV21-1 and TRBJ1-3. TRBV21-1 is flagged as a pseudogene. The CDR3 extends over 15 amino acids. DNA of the CDR3: TGTGCCAGCAGCAAAGACCCGGAGGGGAGAAACACCATATATTTT. This gives the protein CASSKDPEGRNTIYF.

V usage is TRBV6-5 and J usage is TRBJ1-2, with D possibly being TRBD1 (6 bases). The germline gives CDR1 MNHEY, CDR2 SVGAGI. The CDR3 loop spans 14 amino acids. The ends were cut back, 4 bases at V and 4 bases at J, with 13 bases in the middle. The CDR3 loop reads CASSSAGDSYGYTF. CDR3 DNA sequence: TGTGCCAGCAGTTCCGCAGGGGATTCCTATGGCTACACCTTC.

This clone has more than one count but fewer than ten. V usage is TRBV7-9 and J usage is TRBJ1-4; D unresolved. Germline-derived CDR1 and CDR2 are SEHNR and FQNEAQ (reference sequence). This CDR3 has 12 amino acids. V lost 4 bases to trimming and J lost 10 bases, with 10 bases between them. DNA of the CDR3: TGTGCCAGCAGCTCTGAGGGCGGAAAACTGTTTTTT. Its translation is CASSSEGGKLFF.

This sequence joins TRBV29-1 and TRBJ2-3; maybe TRBD2 (6 bases). Trimming shortened V by 8 bases and J by 5 bases, and 23 bases separated the two germline ends. The CDR3 totals 15 residues. From germline, CDR1 is SQVTM and CDR2 ANQGSEA. CDR3 in amino acids: CSTRSGLSTIDTQYF. CDR3 nucleotide sequence: TGCAGCACTCGGTCGGGACTCAGCACGATAGATACGCAGTATTTT.

This clone was picked up one time. This chain joins TRBV2 and TRBJ2-5, with 13 bases lining up with TRBD2. The trim removed 6 bases at V and 5 bases at J, leaving 9 bases unmatched. The CDR3 is 16 amino acids. The germline V gene has CDR1 SNHLY and CDR2 FYNNEI. The CDR3 loop reads CASRPLTSGGLETQYF. The DNA for the CDR3 is TGTGCCAGCAGACCCCTGACTAGCGGGGGGCTGGAGACCCAGTACTTC. Using reference TRBV2 and TRBJ2-5 for the parts outside the CDR3, the full variable domain is EPEVTQTPSHQVTQMGQEVILRCVPISNHLYFYWYRQILGQKVEFLVSFYNNEISEKSEIFDDQFSVERPDGSNFTLKIRSTKLEDSAMYFCASRPLTSGGLETQYFGPGTRLLVL.

The CDR3 sequence: CASSADRGIGGYTF. The CDR3 DNA reads as TGTGCCAGCAGCGCGGACAGGGGGATCGGTGGCTACACCTTC. V and J are TRBV6-4 and TRBJ1-2; 10 positions match TRBD1. Germline V gene lookup returns CDR1 MRHNA and CDR2 SNTAGT. This CDR3 is built from 14 residues. V gave up 6 bases and J gave up 7 bases; unmatched junction bases: 8.

The genes are TRBV30 and TRBJ2-5, with a tentative D call TRBD2 (5 bases). The CDR3 extends over 12 amino acids. CDR1 and CDR2 (germline): GTSNPN, SVGIG (reference sequence). V lost 7 bases and J 0 bases, leaving 9 bases between the germline ends. Here the CDR3 reads CALGVHQETQYF. The DNA for the CDR3 is TGTGCCTTGGGAGTCCACCAAGAGACCCAGTACTTC.

The chain combines TRBV7-6 with TRBJ1-3; possible D gene TRBD1, 5 bases. Germline CDR1 is SGHVS and CDR2 is FNYEAQ. The CDR3 has 17 residues. Deletions cut 6 bases from V and 0 bases from J, with 18 bases between. CDR3 sequence: CASSKTELPYSGNTIYF. The CDR3 nucleotides are TGTGCCAGCAGTAAGACAGAGCTGCCCTACTCTGGAAACACCATATATTTT.

CDR3 region: CASSGWSREPKNTEAFF. Here the CDR3 DNA reads TGTGCCAGCAGCGGGTGGTCCCGGGAGCCCAAGAACACTGAAGCTTTCTTT. The chain uses TRBV5-8 and TRBJ1-1; no firm D call. The CDR3 contains 17 residues. Germline assignment: CDR1 SGHTS and CDR2 YDEGEE. V shed 4 bases and J shed 1 base, with 20 bases lying between them.

The V call is TRBV27, the J call TRBJ1-5; the D gene is possibly TRBD1 (5 bases). From germline, CDR1 is MNHEY and CDR2 SMNVEV (reference sequence). This CDR3 contains 13 residues. The ends were cut back, 8 bases at V and 5 bases at J, with 13 bases in the middle. The CDR3 nucleotides read TGTGCCAGCTCTAAGGGGATTGATCAGCCCCAGCATTTT. This translates into CASSKGIDQPQHF.